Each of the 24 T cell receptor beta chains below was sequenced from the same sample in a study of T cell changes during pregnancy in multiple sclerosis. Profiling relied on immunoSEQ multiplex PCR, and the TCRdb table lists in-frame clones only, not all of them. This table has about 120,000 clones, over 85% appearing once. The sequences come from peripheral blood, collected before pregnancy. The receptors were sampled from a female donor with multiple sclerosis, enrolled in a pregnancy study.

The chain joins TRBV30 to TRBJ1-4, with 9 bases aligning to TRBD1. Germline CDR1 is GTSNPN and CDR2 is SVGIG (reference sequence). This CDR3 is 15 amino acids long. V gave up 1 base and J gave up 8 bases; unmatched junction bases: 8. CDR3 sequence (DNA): TGTGCCTGGAGTGCCCCGACAGGGGGAAGCGAAAAACTGTTTTTT. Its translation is CAWSAPTGGSEKLFF.

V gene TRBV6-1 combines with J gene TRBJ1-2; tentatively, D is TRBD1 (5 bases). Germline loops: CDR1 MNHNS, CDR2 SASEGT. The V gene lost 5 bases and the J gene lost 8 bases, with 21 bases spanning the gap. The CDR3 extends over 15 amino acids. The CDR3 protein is CASSTRSGFPGGYTF. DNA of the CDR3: TGTGCCAGCAGTACGAGGTCAGGGTTTCCCGGAGGCTACACCTTC.

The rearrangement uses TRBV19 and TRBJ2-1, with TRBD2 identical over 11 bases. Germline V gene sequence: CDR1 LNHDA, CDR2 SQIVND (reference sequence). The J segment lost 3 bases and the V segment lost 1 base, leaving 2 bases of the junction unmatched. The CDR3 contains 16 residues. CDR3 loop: CASSIASGGHYNEQFF. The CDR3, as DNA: TGTGCCAGTAGTATAGCTAGCGGGGGGCACTACAATGAGCAGTTCTTC.

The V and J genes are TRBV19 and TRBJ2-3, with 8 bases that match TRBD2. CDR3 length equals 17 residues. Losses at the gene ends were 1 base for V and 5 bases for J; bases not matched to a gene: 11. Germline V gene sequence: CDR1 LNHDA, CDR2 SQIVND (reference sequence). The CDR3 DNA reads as TGTGCCAGTAGTATAGCCCACGCGGGGGCGGGGGGAGATACGCAGTATTTT. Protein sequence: CASSIAHAGAGGDTQYF.

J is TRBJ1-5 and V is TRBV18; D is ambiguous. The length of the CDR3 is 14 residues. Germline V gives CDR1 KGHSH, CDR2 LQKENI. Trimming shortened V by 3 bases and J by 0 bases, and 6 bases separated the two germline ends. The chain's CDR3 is CASSPVNSNQPQHF. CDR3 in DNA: TGTGCCAGCTCACCCGTAAATAGCAATCAGCCCCAGCATTTT.

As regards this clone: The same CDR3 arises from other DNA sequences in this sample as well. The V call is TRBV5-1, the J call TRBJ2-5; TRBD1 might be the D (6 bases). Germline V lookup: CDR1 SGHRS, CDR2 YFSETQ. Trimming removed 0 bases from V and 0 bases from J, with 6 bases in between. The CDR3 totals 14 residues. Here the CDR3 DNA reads TGCGCCAGCAGCTTGGAGGGGGACCAAGAGACCCAGTACTTC. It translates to CASSLEGDQETQYF.

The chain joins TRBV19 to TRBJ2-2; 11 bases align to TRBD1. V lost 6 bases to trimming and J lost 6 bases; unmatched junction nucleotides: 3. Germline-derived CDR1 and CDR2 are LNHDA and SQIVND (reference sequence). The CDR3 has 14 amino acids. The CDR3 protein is CASRGTGGSGELFF. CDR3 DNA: TGTGCCAGTAGGGGGACAGGGGGGTCCGGGGAGCTGTTTTTT.

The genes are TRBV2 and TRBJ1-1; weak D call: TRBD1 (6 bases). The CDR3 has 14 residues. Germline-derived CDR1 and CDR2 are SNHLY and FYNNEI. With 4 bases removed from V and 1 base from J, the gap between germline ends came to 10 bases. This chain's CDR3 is CASSGTARNTEAFF. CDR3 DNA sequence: TGTGCCAGCAGTGGGACAGCGCGGAACACTGAAGCTTTCTTT.

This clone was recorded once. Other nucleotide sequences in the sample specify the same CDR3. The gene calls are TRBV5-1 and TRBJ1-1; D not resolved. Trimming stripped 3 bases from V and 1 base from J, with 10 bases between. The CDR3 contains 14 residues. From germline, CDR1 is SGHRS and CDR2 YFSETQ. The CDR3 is CASSSLTGNTEAFF. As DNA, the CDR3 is TGCGCCAGCAGCTCCCTGACGGGGAACACTGAAGCTTTCTTT. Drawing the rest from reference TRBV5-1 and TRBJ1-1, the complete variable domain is KAGVTQTPRYLIKTRGQQVTLSCSPISGHRSVSWYQQTPGQGLQFLFEYFSETQRNKGNFPGRFSGRQFSNSRSEMNVSTLELGDSALYLCASSSLTGNTEAFFGQGTRLTVV.

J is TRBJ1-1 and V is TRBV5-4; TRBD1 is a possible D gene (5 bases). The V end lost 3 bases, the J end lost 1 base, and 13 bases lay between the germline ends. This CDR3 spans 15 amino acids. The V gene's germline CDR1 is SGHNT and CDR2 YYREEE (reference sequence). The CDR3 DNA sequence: TGTGCCAGCAGCTACCCTGGGACTCCGAACACTGAAGCTTTCTTT. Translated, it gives CASSYPGTPNTEAFF.

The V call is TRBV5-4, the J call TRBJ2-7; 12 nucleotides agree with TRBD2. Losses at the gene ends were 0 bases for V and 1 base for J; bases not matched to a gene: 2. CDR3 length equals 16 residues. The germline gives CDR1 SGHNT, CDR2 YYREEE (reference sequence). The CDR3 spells CASSLAGLAGSYEQYF. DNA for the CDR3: TGTGCCAGCAGCTTGGCAGGACTAGCGGGATCCTACGAGCAGTACTTC.

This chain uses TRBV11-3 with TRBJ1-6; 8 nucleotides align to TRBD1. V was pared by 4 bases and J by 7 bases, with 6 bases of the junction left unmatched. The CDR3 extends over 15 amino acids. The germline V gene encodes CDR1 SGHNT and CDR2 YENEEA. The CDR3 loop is CASSSGQGENSPLHF. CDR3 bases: TGTGCCAGCAGCTCCGGACAGGGTGAGAATTCACCCCTCCACTTT.

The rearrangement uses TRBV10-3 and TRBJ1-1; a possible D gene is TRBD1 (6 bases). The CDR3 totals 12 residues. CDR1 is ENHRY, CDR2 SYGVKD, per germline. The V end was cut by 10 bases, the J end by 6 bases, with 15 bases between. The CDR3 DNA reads TGTGCCACCCAGGGGACGAGAGCTGAAGCTTTCTTT. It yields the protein CATQGTRAEAFF.

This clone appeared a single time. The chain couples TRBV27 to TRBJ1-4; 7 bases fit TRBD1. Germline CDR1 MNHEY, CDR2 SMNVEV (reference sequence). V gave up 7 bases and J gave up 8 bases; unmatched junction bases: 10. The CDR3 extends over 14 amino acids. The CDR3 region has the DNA TGTGCCAGCACCGCAGACAGGGCAGGCGAAAAACTGTTTTTT. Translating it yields CASTADRAGEKLFF.

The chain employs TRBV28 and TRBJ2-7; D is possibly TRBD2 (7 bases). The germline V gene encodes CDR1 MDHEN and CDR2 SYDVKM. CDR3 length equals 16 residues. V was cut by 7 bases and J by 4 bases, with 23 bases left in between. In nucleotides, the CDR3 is TGTGCCAGCACATCCCCGGGGGGCCAAACTCCTTACGAGCAGTACTTC. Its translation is CASTSPGGQTPYEQYF.

The CDR3 DNA reads as TGTGCCTTAGAGGCGGCGGGATTTAATCTTGAGCAGTTCTTC. Its protein product is CALEAAGFNLEQFF. V usage is TRBV30 and J usage is TRBJ2-1; weak D call: TRBD2 (6 bases). Germline CDR1 GTSNPN, CDR2 SVGIG (reference sequence). The CDR3 length is 14 residues. Trimming pared 7 bases from V and 9 bases from J, leaving 22 bases between.

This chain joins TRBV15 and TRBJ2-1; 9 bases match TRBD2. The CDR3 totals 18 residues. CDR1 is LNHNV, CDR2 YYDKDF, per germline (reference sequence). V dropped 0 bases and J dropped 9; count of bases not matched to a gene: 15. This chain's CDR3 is CATSREGARGRAVGEQFF. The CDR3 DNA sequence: TGTGCCACCAGCAGAGAGGGGGCCCGCGGGAGGGCCGTCGGTGAGCAGTTCTTC.

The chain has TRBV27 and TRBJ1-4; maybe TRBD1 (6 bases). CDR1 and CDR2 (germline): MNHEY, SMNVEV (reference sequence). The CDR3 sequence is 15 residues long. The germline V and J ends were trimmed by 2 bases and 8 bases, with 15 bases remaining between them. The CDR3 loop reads CASSLTQGVGEKLFF. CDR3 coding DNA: TGTGCCAGCAGTTTAACACAGGGAGTGGGGGAAAAACTGTTTTTT.

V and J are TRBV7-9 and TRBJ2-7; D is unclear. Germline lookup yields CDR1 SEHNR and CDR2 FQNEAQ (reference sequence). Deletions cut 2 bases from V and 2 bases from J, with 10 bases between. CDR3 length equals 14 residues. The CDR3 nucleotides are TGTGCCAGCAGCTTAAATACCGTAGCCTACGAGCAGTACTTC. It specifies CASSLNTVAYEQYF.

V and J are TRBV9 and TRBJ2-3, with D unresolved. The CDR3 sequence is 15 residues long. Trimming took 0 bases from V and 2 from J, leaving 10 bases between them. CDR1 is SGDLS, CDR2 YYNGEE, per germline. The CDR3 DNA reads TGTGCCAGCAGCGTAGCGGTTTTACCCACAGATACGCAGTATTTT. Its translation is CASSVAVLPTDTQYF. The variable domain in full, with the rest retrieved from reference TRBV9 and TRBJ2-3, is DSGVTQTPKHLITATGQRVTLRCSPRSGDLSVYWYQQSLDQGLQFLIQYYNGEERAKGNILERFSAQQFPDLHSELNLSSLELGDSALYFCASSVAVLPTDTQYFGPGTRLTVL.

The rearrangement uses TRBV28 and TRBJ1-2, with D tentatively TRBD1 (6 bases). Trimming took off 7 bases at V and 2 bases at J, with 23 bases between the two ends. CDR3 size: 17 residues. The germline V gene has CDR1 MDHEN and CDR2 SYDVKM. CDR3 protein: CASTIPGRQGTNYGYTF. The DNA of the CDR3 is TGTGCCAGCACCATCCCCGGGCGGCAGGGGACGAACTATGGCTACACCTTC.

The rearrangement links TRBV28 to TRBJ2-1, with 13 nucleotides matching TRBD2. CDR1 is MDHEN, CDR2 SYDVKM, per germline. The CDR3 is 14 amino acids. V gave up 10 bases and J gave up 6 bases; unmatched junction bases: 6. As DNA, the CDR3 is TGTGCCATCAGGGGGACTAGCGGGACCAATGAGCAGTTCTTC. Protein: CAIRGTSGTNEQFF.

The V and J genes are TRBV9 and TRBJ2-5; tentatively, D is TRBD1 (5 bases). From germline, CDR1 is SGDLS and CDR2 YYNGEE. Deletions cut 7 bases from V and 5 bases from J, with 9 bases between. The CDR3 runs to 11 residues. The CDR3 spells CASPGHETQYF. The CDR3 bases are TGTGCCAGCCCTGGACATGAGACCCAGTACTTC.

The CDR3 nucleotides read TGCGCCAGCAGCTTGGGAGCTTCCAATGAGCAGTTCTTC. This codes for CASSLGASNEQFF. The J gene is TRBJ2-1, the V gene TRBV5-1; D is unresolved. The germline V gene encodes CDR1 SGHRS and CDR2 YFSETQ. CDR3 length equals 13 residues. Trimming removed 0 bases at V and 6 bases at J, with 7 bases between.